These 28 T cell receptor beta chains share one sample of origin, sequenced in a study of T cells after yellow fever vaccination (dated by TCRdb to about 2019). The sample's treatment or condition label is to be understood as: live attenuated yellow fever vaccine strain. The library was prepared using 5' RACE. Sequencing used an Illumina HiSeq 2500. The public sequencing data were trimmed at Q25 with fastp and processed into clonotypes with MiXCR by TCRdb, which kept only in-frame beta chains. Rows merge per CDR3 protein into single entries with the most common DNA and genes. This sample is represented by about 350,000 distinct CDR3 sequences; roughly 8.3% of them were singletons. The top ten clonotypes cover about 16% of the sample. This material consisted of PBMCs, taken roughly 45 days after the first yellow fever vaccination. These receptors originate from a man younger than 30 who received the YFV17D yellow fever vaccine.

The gene calls are TRBV19 and TRBJ2-1, with 8 bases lining up with TRBD2. The junction had 14 bases not matched to a gene; V was cut back by 2 bases and J by 8 bases. Germline V gene lookup returns CDR1 LNHDA and CDR2 SQIVND (reference sequence). The CDR3 sequence is 17 residues long. The CDR3 DNA reads as TGTGCCAGTAGTATATTGGGCGGGGGGCCCACTGGCGATGAGCAGTTCTTC. It is translated as CASSILGGGPTGDEQFF.

The chain recombines TRBV30 with TRBJ1-2, with D tentatively TRBD1 (5 bases). The germline gives CDR1 GTSNPN, CDR2 SVGIG (reference sequence). This CDR3 spans 12 amino acids. V lost 2 bases to trimming and J lost 7 bases, with 11 bases between them. CDR3 bases: TGTGCCTGGAGTCTTGGGGGTAGTGGCTACACCTTC. This codes for CAWSLGGSGYTF. Full variable domain (outside the CDR3, taken from reference TRBV30 and TRBJ1-2): SQTIHQWPATLVQPVGSPLSLECTVEGTSNPNLYWYRQAAGRGLQLLFYSVGIGQISSEVPQNLSASRPQDRQFILSSKKLLLSDSGFYLCAWSLGGSGYTFGSGTRLTVV.

This clonotype was seen many times. The DNA for the CDR3 is TGTGCCTCCGGACGGGACAATGAGCAGTTCTTC. This translates into CASGRDNEQFF. This chain connects TRBV7-9 to TRBJ2-1; D unclear. There are 11 residues in the CDR3. The V gene's germline CDR1 is SEHNR and CDR2 FQNEAQ (reference sequence). Trimming left V 11 bases short and J 5 bases short, with 10 bases between.

The chain carries TRBV4-2 and TRBJ1-3, with D perhaps matching TRBD1 (5 bases). Germline lookup yields CDR1 LGHNA and CDR2 YNFKEQ. The CDR3 loop spans 17 amino acids. V was clipped by 0 bases and J by 0 bases, with 12 bases between them. The CDR3 here is CASSQDERGNSGNTIYF. The CDR3 DNA follows: TGTGCCAGCAGCCAAGATGAAAGGGGCAACTCTGGAAACACCATATATTTT.

A few counts support this clonotype. The genes are TRBV6-5 and TRBJ2-2; a possible D gene is TRBD2 (6 bases). V lost 0 bases, J lost 1 base, and 9 bases lay in between. The CDR3 sequence is 16 residues long. Germline loops: CDR1 MNHEY, CDR2 SVGAGI. CDR3 bases: TGTGCCAGCAGTTACTCGATTAGCGGGAACACCGGGGAGCTGTTTTTT. Its translation: CASSYSISGNTGELFF.

The chain carries TRBV27 and TRBJ2-7; TRBD1 matches at 9 bases. CDR3 size: 13 residues. The germline CDR1 and CDR2 sequences are MNHEY and SMNVEV (reference sequence). V lost 5 bases to trimming and J lost 7 bases; unmatched junction nucleotides: 6. In DNA, the CDR3 is TGTGCCAGCAGTAACCGACAGGGGGGTGAGCAGTACTTC. It encodes CASSNRQGGEQYF.

This clonotype appeared a few times. The rearrangement links TRBV4-3 to TRBJ2-2, with D possibly TRBD1 on 6 matching bases. The CDR3 runs to 15 residues. Germline CDR1 and CDR2: LGHNA and YSLEER. Trimming removed 4 bases from V and 6 bases from J, with 15 bases in between. The CDR3 DNA is TGCGCCAGCAGCCCAGGGGTGGTCTGGGCCGGGGAGCTGTTTTTT. Protein sequence: CASSPGVVWAGELFF.

This chain joins TRBV30 and TRBJ2-5, with 12 bases aligning to TRBD2. Germline V gene lookup returns CDR1 GTSNPN and CDR2 SVGIG (reference sequence). The V gene end was trimmed by 1 base and the J gene end by 0 bases; junction bases not matched to a gene: 6. This CDR3 comprises 17 residues. CDR3 region: CAWSGLAGVIYQETQYF. CDR3 nucleotides: TGTGCCTGGAGTGGACTAGCGGGGGTGATATACCAAGAGACCCAGTACTTC.

Only a few counts were recorded for this clonotype. This sequence joins TRBV7-6 and TRBJ2-1; TRBD2 agrees at 7 bases. J gave up 5 bases and V 5 bases, and 6 bases lay outside the gene matches. CDR3 size: 14 residues. Germline loops: CDR1 SGHVS, CDR2 FNYEAQ. The CDR3 sequence is CASSPFGGNNEQFF. CDR3 nucleotide sequence: TGTGCCAGCAGCCCTTTCGGGGGGAACAATGAGCAGTTCTTC.

This clonotype was seen only a few times. This sequence joins TRBV20-1 and TRBJ1-2; no definite D call. Trimming removed 4 bases from V and 7 bases from J, with 22 bases in between. Germline V gene sequence: CDR1 DFQATT, CDR2 SNEGSKA (reference sequence). The CDR3 covers 15 residues. CDR3 DNA: TGCAGTGCTATGAAAAGATCAAGTTTGAACGGTGGCTACACCTTC. This codes for CSAMKRSSLNGGYTF.

The table lists this clonotype with a few counts. The V call is TRBV7-7, the J call TRBJ2-1, with D maybe TRBD2 (5 bases). Deletions cut 0 bases from V and 7 bases from J, with 10 bases between. Per germline, CDR1 SSHAT and CDR2 FNYEAQ (reference sequence). The CDR3 runs 14 residues. The CDR3 loop is CASSLATSFNEQFF. CDR3 in DNA: TGTGCCAGCAGCTTAGCCACTAGTTTTAATGAGCAGTTCTTC.

This clonotype has only a few counts. V gene TRBV5-1 combines with J gene TRBJ2-1; D unresolved. The germline gives CDR1 SGHRS, CDR2 YFSETQ. The CDR3 is 14 residues long. V was cut by 5 bases and J by 3 bases, with 12 bases left in between. The CDR3 DNA is TGCGCCAGCAGGCATCCGGCAAACTACAATGAGCAGTTCTTC. Translation: CASRHPANYNEQFF.

The rearrangement joins TRBV7-8 to TRBJ1-2; D not certain. The ends were cut back, 0 bases at V and 4 bases at J, with 12 bases in the middle. Germline loops: CDR1 SGHVS, CDR2 FQNEAQ. This CDR3 region has 15 residues. In DNA, the CDR3 is TGTGCCAGCAGCTTAGCGGAATACGGGTCCTATGGCTACACCTTC. Amino acid sequence: CASSLAEYGSYGYTF.

This clonotype was seen a handful of times. The rearrangement joins TRBV19 to TRBJ1-1; 7 bases agree with TRBD1. CDR3 size: 11 residues. Unmatched junction bases numbered 5, after V lost 9 bases and J lost 7 bases. CDR1 is LNHDA and CDR2 is SQIVND in the germline V gene (reference sequence). The CDR3 loop reads CASQGVFEAFF. The CDR3, as DNA: TGTGCCAGCCAGGGGGTTTTTGAAGCTTTCTTT.

This clonotype has at least ten counts. The chain carries TRBV7-6 and TRBJ1-1, with D perhaps matching TRBD1 (5 bases). V shed 1 base and J shed 7 bases, with 7 bases lying between them. The V gene's germline CDR1 is SGHVS and CDR2 FNYEAQ. The CDR3 has 12 residues. CDR3 sequence reads: CASSLVGGEAFF. The CDR3 bases are TGTGCCAGCAGCTTAGTCGGGGGTGAAGCTTTCTTT.

This clonotype occurred a few times. The V gene is TRBV18, the J gene TRBJ2-1; D ambiguous. V was shortened by 6 bases and J by 9 bases, with 12 bases between the two germline ends. CDR3 length: 12 amino acids. Germline assignment: CDR1 KGHSH and CDR2 LQKENI. The CDR3 DNA follows: TGTGCCAGCTCTCCCGGTGGTGCTGAGCAGTTCTTC. Its protein product is CASSPGGAEQFF.

In this sample, this clonotype turned up a few times. V gene TRBV5-8 combines with J gene TRBJ2-1, with a tentative D call TRBD1 (6 bases). Germline V gene sequence: CDR1 SGHTS, CDR2 YDEGEE. The CDR3 consists of 16 residues. V was trimmed by 3 bases and J by 2 bases, leaving 15 bases between them. CDR3 sequence reads: CASSSRQGIPYNEQFF. The CDR3, as DNA: TGTGCCAGCAGCTCTAGGCAGGGGATTCCCTACAATGAGCAGTTCTTC. Using reference TRBV5-8 and TRBJ2-1 for the parts outside the CDR3, the full variable domain is EAGVTQSPTHLIKTRGQQATLRCSPISGHTSVYWYQQALGLGLQFLLWYDEGEERNRGNFPPRFSGRQFPNYSSELNVNALELEDSALYLCASSSRQGIPYNEQFFGPGTRLTVL.

The chain carries TRBV7-9 and TRBJ2-5; 7 nucleotides align to TRBD2. The ends lost 1 base at V and 1 base at J; junction bases unmatched: 6. The germline V gene has CDR1 SEHNR and CDR2 FQNEAQ (reference sequence). This CDR3 contains 16 residues. CDR3 in DNA: TGTGCCAGCAGCTTAGGATGGGCGGGGGTCCAAGAGACCCAGTACTTC. Residues: CASSLGWAGVQETQYF.

This clonotype was detected many times. The chain has TRBV4-2 and TRBJ2-3, with 8 positions matching TRBD1. The CDR3 totals 19 residues. Germline values: CDR1 LGHNA, CDR2 YNFKEQ. V shed 5 bases, J shed 2 bases, and the junction held 18 bases outside the gene matches. The CDR3 nucleotides read TGTGCCAGCAGCACTGCCTATGGAGGGGGACAGGCGTACACAGATACGCAGTATTTT. This encodes CASSTAYGGGQAYTDTQYF.

V is TRBV2 and J is TRBJ2-2; 10 bases fit TRBD2. With V trimmed by 4 bases and J by 6 bases, 11 bases remained unmatched. Germline CDR1 and CDR2: SNHLY and FYNNEI. The CDR3 runs 17 residues. This chain's CDR3 is CASSGGSGGAYSGELFF. The CDR3 bases are TGTGCCAGCAGTGGAGGCAGCGGGGGGGCTTACTCCGGGGAGCTGTTTTTT. The full variable domain, its missing parts supplied by reference TRBV2 and TRBJ2-2, is EPEVTQTPSHQVTQMGQEVILRCVPISNHLYFYWYRQILGQKVEFLVSFYNNEISEKSEIFDDQFSVERPDGSNFTLKIRSTKLEDSAMYFCASSGGSGGAYSGELFFGEGSRLTVL.

This chain connects TRBV7-8 to TRBJ2-2; 8 bases are shared with TRBD1. The germline V gene encodes CDR1 SGHVS and CDR2 FQNEAQ. Unmatched junction bases numbered 5, after V lost 5 bases and J lost 3 bases. The CDR3 runs to 15 residues. The CDR3: CASSGGQGHTGELFF. DNA of the CDR3: TGTGCCAGCAGCGGCGGACAGGGTCACACCGGGGAGCTGTTTTTT.

The rearrangement joins TRBV27 to TRBJ2-3; D is undetermined. CDR1 is MNHEY and CDR2 is SMNVEV in the germline V gene (reference sequence). CDR3 length: 15 amino acids. Trimming cost V 5 bases and J 0 bases, with 12 bases left between them. CDR3 sequence: CASSRVGISTDTQYF. For the CDR3, the DNA is TGTGCCAGCAGTCGGGTGGGGATTAGCACAGATACGCAGTATTTT.

V is TRBV28 and J is TRBJ2-3; TRBD1 might be the D (6 bases). The germline gives CDR1 MDHEN, CDR2 SYDVKM. This CDR3 is built from 15 residues. The germline V and J ends were trimmed by 10 bases and 0 bases, with 17 bases remaining between them. CDR3 in amino acids: CATTGLSTSTDTQYF. CDR3 DNA sequence: TGTGCCACTACAGGGCTGTCCACTAGCACAGATACGCAGTATTTT.

This clonotype was observed at least ten times. The chain employs TRBV6-1 and TRBJ2-5; the D gene is possibly TRBD1 (5 bases). Trimming stripped 5 bases from V and 2 bases from J, with 12 bases between. The CDR3 spans 14 residues. CDR1 and CDR2 (germline): MNHNS, SASEGT. As DNA, the CDR3 is TGTGCCAGCAGTAGAAGACAGAGTCAAGAGACCCAGTACTTC. Translated: CASSRRQSQETQYF.

This clonotype has a handful of counts. The CDR3 is CASDLSGRTNTEAFF. CDR3 DNA: TGTGCCAGCGACCTTTCGGGGCGGACGAACACTGAAGCTTTCTTT. V is TRBV7-9 and J is TRBJ1-1, with TRBD1 as a possible D gene (5 bases). Trimming left V 8 bases short and J 1 base short, with 17 bases between. The CDR3 sequence is 15 residues long. Germline V CDR1 and CDR2: SEHNR, FQNEAQ (reference sequence).

In this sample, this clonotype turned up a few times. CDR3 sequence reads: CSVPLRTSGATDTQYF. The DNA for the CDR3 is TGCAGCGTTCCCCTCCGGACGAGCGGGGCCACAGATACGCAGTATTTT. This chain uses TRBV29-1 with TRBJ2-3, with TRBD2 identical over 7 bases. The germline V gene encodes CDR1 SQVTM and CDR2 ANQGSEA. The trim removed 5 bases at V and 2 bases at J, leaving 13 bases unmatched. The CDR3 length is 16 residues.

This clonotype has at least ten counts. This chain connects TRBV12-3 or TRBV12-4 to TRBJ2-4; 7 bases map to TRBD2. The CDR3 loop spans 14 amino acids. J was trimmed by 7 bases and V by 2 bases; bases with no gene match: 5. Written as DNA, the CDR3 is TGTGCCAGCAGTTTATCCAGCGGGAACAACATTCAGTACTTC. Protein: CASSLSSGNNIQYF.

The table lists this clonotype with many counts. The V call is TRBV7-9, the J call TRBJ1-1; D unresolved. The V end was cut by 3 bases, the J end by 8 bases, with 13 bases between. The CDR3 is 13 amino acids. CDR1 and CDR2 (germline): SEHNR, FQNEAQ (reference sequence). The CDR3 here is CASSFIPYEEAFF. The CDR3 bases are TGTGCCAGCAGCTTCATCCCGTATGAGGAAGCTTTCTTT.